The 10 T cell receptor beta chains reported below all come from one sample, sequenced in a study of OX40 agonist ivuxolimab in advanced cancers. The protocol was immunoSEQ multiplex PCR, while the TCRdb copy is restricted to in-frame clones and leaves out a portion. The sample has nearly 50,000 clones, around 90% seen once. This specimen was CD4+ or CD8+ T cells sorted from blood, taken in a trial of the OX40 agonist ivuxolimab. These receptor sequences come from an adult with an advanced solid tumor such as melanoma, head and neck, liver or kidney cancer.

The J gene is TRBJ2-4, the V gene TRBV6-6; 10 nucleotides line up with TRBD1. This CDR3 contains 16 residues. V shed 7 bases, J shed 1 base, and the junction held 7 bases outside the gene matches. Germline V gene data show CDR1 as MNHNY and CDR2 as SVGAGI (reference sequence). The CDR3 nucleotides read TGTGCCAGCATCCCGACAGGGGGCTATGCCAAAAACATTCAGTACTTC. Translated: CASIPTGGYAKNIQYF.

CDR3 nucleotides: TGTGCCAGCAGTGGGGGTGGGGGCACCGGGGAGCTGTTTTTT. Protein sequence: CASSGGGGTGELFF. The genes are TRBV28 and TRBJ2-2; perhaps D is TRBD1 or TRBD2 (5 bases each). Germline CDR1 MDHEN, CDR2 SYDVKM. The CDR3 consists of 14 residues. V was clipped by 5 bases and J by 4 bases, with 11 bases between them.

The rearrangement links TRBV9 to TRBJ1-4; tentatively, D is TRBD1 (6 bases). The CDR3 loop spans 15 amino acids. V gave up 2 bases and J gave up 8 bases, with 16 bases separating them. The germline gives CDR1 SGDLS, CDR2 YYNGEE. Written as DNA, the CDR3 is TGTGCCAGCAGCGTCGAGTCGGGGGCGAGGGAAAAACTGTTTTTT. Its translation: CASSVESGAREKLFF.

The chain combines TRBV29-1 with TRBJ1-1; D uncertain. V was cut by 4 bases and J by 6 bases, with 9 bases left in between. Germline loops: CDR1 SQVTM, CDR2 ANQGSEA. CDR3 length: 11 residues. In nucleotides, the CDR3 is TGCAGCGTTGGGGAGTTCGCTGAAGCTTTCTTT. Residues: CSVGEFAEAFF.

The CDR3 spells CASSSGGREQYF. CDR3 sequence (DNA): TGTGCCAGCAGCTCCGGCGGGAGGGAGCAGTACTTC. This chain connects TRBV11-2 to TRBJ2-7, with 8 bases matching TRBD2. This CDR3 contains 12 residues. Germline lookup yields CDR1 SGHAT and CDR2 FQNNGV. The junction had 3 bases not matched to a gene; V was cut back by 4 bases and J by 7 bases.

This chain uses TRBV7-9 with TRBJ2-7, with 8 nucleotides matching TRBD1. This CDR3 region has 14 residues. Germline loops: CDR1 SEHNR, CDR2 FQNEAQ (reference sequence). Trimming cost V 5 bases and J 4 bases; bases outside gene matches: 7. The CDR3 DNA reads as TGTGCCAGCAGCCCAGGGGGCCGAGTTTACGAGCAGTACGTC. Amino acid sequence: CASSPGGRVYEQYV.

The chain uses TRBV10-2 and TRBJ1-1; a possible D gene is TRBD1 (5 bases). The V and J ends lost 10 bases and 7 bases respectively, with 19 bases between them. Germline-derived CDR1 and CDR2 are WSHSY and SAAADI. The CDR3 runs to 13 residues. In DNA form, the CDR3 reads TGCGCCACCAGAGGTGGGGGGTTTAATGAAGCTTTCTTT. The encoded protein is CATRGGGFNEAFF.

This clone has just a few counts. The V gene is TRBV27, the J gene TRBJ2-2; 9 positions match TRBD1. This CDR3 has 16 amino acids. V trimming: 5 bases; J trimming: 4 bases; junction bases outside the gene matches: 8. Germline loops: CDR1 MNHEY, CDR2 SMNVEV (reference sequence). The DNA of the CDR3 is TGTGCCAGCAGTGGATGGACAGGGGAGGGCACCGGGGAGCTGTTTTTT. Translation: CASSGWTGEGTGELFF.

This chain uses TRBV19 with TRBJ1-6; D possibly corresponds to TRBD1 (6 bases). Trimming took off 7 bases at V and 7 bases at J, with 17 bases between the two ends. This CDR3 comprises 15 residues. The germline gives CDR1 LNHDA, CDR2 SQIVND (reference sequence). The CDR3 DNA reads as TGTGCCAGTACCCCCGTCGGCAGGGGCAATTCACCCCTCCACTTT. It codes for CASTPVGRGNSPLHF.

The chain recombines TRBV4-1 with TRBJ1-4; tentative D call: TRBD1 (6 bases). The CDR3 length is 15 residues. V lost 1 base and J 7 bases, leaving 13 bases between the germline ends. In germline, CDR1 is MGHRA, CDR2 YSYEKL. The CDR3 region is CASSQASGAREKLFF. The CDR3 nucleotides are TGCGCCAGCAGCCAAGCTTCGGGGGCGCGTGAAAAACTGTTTTTT.